The sequence of this TCR beta chain was determined in a study of T-cell reconstitution after alpha-beta-depleted transplantation in children. This clonotype was seen more than once but under ten times. CDR3 length: 15 residues. A library of TCRbeta sequences, prepared with unique molecular identifiers, was generated. TCRdb processed the PCR reads anew with MiXCR; each CDR3 protein has one entry. The sample shows about 500,000 distinct CDR3 sequences, about 30% of them seen only once. The input for sequencing was PBMCs from the stem cell graft donor, taken from the stem cell graft. This chain links TRBV21-1 with TRBJ1-6; TRBD1 reflects the table's D call only, with no check against the DNA. TRBV21-1 is termed a pseudogene. This receptor was obtained from a human donor who donated a stem cell graft to a child with aplastic anemia. The CDR3 region is CASSPPTGGNSPLHF. The CDR3 coding sequence is TGTGCCAGCAGCCCACCGACAGGGGGCAATTCACCCCTCCACTTT.